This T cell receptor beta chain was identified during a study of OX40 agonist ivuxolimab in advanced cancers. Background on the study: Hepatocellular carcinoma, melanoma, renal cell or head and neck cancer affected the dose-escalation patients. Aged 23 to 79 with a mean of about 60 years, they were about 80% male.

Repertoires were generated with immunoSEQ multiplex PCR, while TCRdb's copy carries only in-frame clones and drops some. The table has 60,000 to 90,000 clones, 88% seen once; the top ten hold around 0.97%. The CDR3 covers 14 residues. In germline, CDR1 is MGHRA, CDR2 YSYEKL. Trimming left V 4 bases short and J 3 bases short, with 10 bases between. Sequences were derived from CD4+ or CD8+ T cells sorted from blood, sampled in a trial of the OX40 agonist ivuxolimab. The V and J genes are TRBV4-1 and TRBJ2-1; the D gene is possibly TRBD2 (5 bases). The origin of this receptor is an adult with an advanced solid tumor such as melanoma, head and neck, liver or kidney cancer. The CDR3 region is CASSPEESYNEQFF. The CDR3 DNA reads TGCGCCAGCAGCCCGGAGGAGAGCTACAATGAGCAGTTCTTC.